This is a list of T cell receptor beta chains from one sample in a study of cytomegalovirus exposure and HLA in healthy donors. TCRdb's table, derived via immunoSEQ multiplex PCR, lists solely in-frame clones and lacks some. The table shows about 98,000 clones, with over 75% occurring only once. Sequencing used PBMCs. All receptors derive from a female donor in good health and CMV-seropositive. CDR3s include the opening cysteine and the closing phenylalanine or tryptophan. The D gene is left open where the match is weak. Expanded clones get a size class; other rows say once, few or many, or leave the size out.

CDR3aa,CDR3nt,d_gene,v_gene,abundance,j_gene
CASRTGGSYEQYF,TGTGCCAGCAGGACAGGGGGCTCCTACGAGCAGTACTTC,TRBD1,TRBV2,once,TRBJ2-7
CASSYPGGYSRHEQFF,TGTGCCAGCAGTTACCCGGGGGGCTACAGTAGGCATGAGCAGTTCTTC,NA,TRBV6-6,NA,TRBJ2-1
CASSLGGGTQYF,TGCGCCAGCAGCCTCGGAGGTGGGACCCAGTACTTC,NA,TRBV4-1,once,TRBJ2-5
CASSYSSVIYNSPLHF,TGTGCCAGCAGTTACTCGTCAGTGATCTATAATTCACCCCTCCACTTT,NA,TRBV6-6,NA,TRBJ1-6
CASSQDNAGTQHF,TGCGCCAGCAGCCAAGATAACGCAGGTACCCAGCATTTT,NA,TRBV4-1,few,TRBJ1-5
CASSLEGTSYTDTQYF,TGTGCCAGCAGCTTAGAAGGGACTAGTTACACAGATACGCAGTATTTT,TRBD2,TRBV11-2,few,TRBJ2-3
CASRSDSYGYTF,TGTGCCAGCAGATCCGACAGCTATGGCTACACCTTC,NA,TRBV6-5,NA,TRBJ1-2
CATTRGNYGYTF,TGTGCCACCACACGGGGGAACTATGGCTACACCTTC,NA,TRBV28,NA,TRBJ1-2
CSVGGLAGASGANVLTF,TGCAGCGTTGGAGGACTAGCGGGAGCTTCCGGGGCCAACGTCCTGACTTTC,TRBD2,TRBV29-1,NA,TRBJ2-6
CASSSQGGYQPQHF,TGTGCCAGCAGTTCACAGGGGGGGTATCAGCCCCAGCATTTT,TRBD1,TRBV27,NA,TRBJ1-5
CASSRAGALQETQYF,TGTGCCAGCAGCCGGGCGGGGGCACTCCAAGAGACCCAGTACTTC,NA,TRBV5-4,NA,TRBJ2-5
CASSQDLILAGVPDTQYF,TGTGCCAGCAGCCAAGATCTGATATTAGCGGGGGTCCCGGATACGCAGTATTTT,TRBD2,TRBV4-2,NA,TRBJ2-3
CASSLVRMTGFGYGYTF,TGTGCCAGCAGCCTTGTTCGCATGACAGGGTTTGGTTATGGCTACACCTTC,TRBD1,TRBV5-4,NA,TRBJ1-2
CASRDRGSYGYTF,TGTGCCAGCAGGGACAGGGGGAGCTATGGCTACACCTTC,TRBD1,TRBV2,NA,TRBJ1-2
CASSPTSGRTPWQYF,TGTGCCAGCAGCCCGACTAGCGGGAGGACTCCATGGCAGTACTTC,TRBD2,TRBV5-6,few,TRBJ2-7
CASSLVIRTGGNEQFF,TGTGCCAGCAGCTTGGTAATTAGGACAGGGGGCAATGAGCAGTTCTTC,TRBD1,TRBV5-5,NA,TRBJ2-1
CASWLIRNTEAFF,TGTGCCAGCTGGCTGATTCGGAACACTGAAGCTTTCTTT,NA,TRBV6-5,few,TRBJ1-1
CASSRANTEAFF,TGTGCCAGCAGTCGCGCAAACACTGAAGCTTTCTTT,NA,TRBV6-6,NA,TRBJ1-1
CASSLPGGVYGYTF,TGTGCCAGCAGCTTACCCGGGGGTGTCTATGGCTACACCTTC,NA,TRBV7-9,NA,TRBJ1-2
CSSSFQLAGPGEQFF,TGTTCCAGCAGCTTCCAGCTAGCGGGGCCGGGGGAGCAGTTCTTC,TRBD2,TRBV7-9,NA,TRBJ2-1
CASSRSTEAFF,TGTGCCAGCAGTCGGAGCACTGAAGCTTTCTTT,NA,TRBV6-5,NA,TRBJ1-1
CASSGSGGTEAFF,TGTGCCAGCAGCGGCTCGGGGGGCACTGAAGCTTTCTTT,NA,TRBV14,few,TRBJ1-1
CASSDRGQGISARGYPF,TGCGCCAGCAGTGATCGGGGACAGGGAATCTCCGCTCGGGGCTACCCCTTC,TRBD1,TRBV10-2,NA,TRBJ1-2
CSARDSNQPQHF,TGCAGCGCGAGGGATAGCAATCAGCCCCAGCATTTT,NA,TRBV29-1,NA,TRBJ1-5
CASSQGPGNTEAFF,TGTGCCAGCAGCCAAGGGCCAGGCAACACTGAGGCTTTCTTT,NA,TRBV4-2,once,TRBJ1-1
CASSDGTSSDTQYF,TGTGCCAGCAGTGACGGGACTTCCTCAGATACGCAGTATTTT,NA,TRBV6-4,NA,TRBJ2-3
CASQGTGYGYTF,TGTGCCAGCCAGGGGACCGGCTATGGCTACACCTTC,NA,TRBV5-6,NA,TRBJ1-2
CASSSPAGLYYEQYF,TGTGCCAGCAGTTCCCCGGCAGGCCTTTACTACGAGCAGTACTTC,NA,TRBV6-5,few,TRBJ2-7
CASSLFPLVTRTDTQYF,TGCGCCAGCAGCTTGTTCCCACTAGTAACCCGCACAGATACGCAGTATTTT,NA,TRBV5-1,NA,TRBJ2-3
CASTSFEKLFF,TGTGCCAGCACCTCGTTTGAAAAACTGTTTTTT,NA,TRBV28,NA,TRBJ1-4